Listed below are T cell receptor beta chains from one sample, sequenced in a study of shared clonotypes between healthy human individuals. Repertoires were generated with immunoSEQ multiplex PCR, while TCRdb's copy carries only in-frame clones and drops some. Of some 2,400,000 clones in the sample, nearly 97% are singletons; the top ten hold roughly 0.13%. Sequencing input: naive CD4+ T cells sorted from blood. Every receptor here comes from a man between 18 and 35 years old in good health. The CDR3 runs from the conserved cysteine through the conserved F or W. The D gene is left open where the match is weak. The listing skips clone size in some rows; elsewhere it reads once, few, many or a size class.

J gene | V gene | D gene | clone size | CDR3 protein | CDR3 DNA
TRBJ2-3 | TRBV6-5 | - | - | CASSQSTDTQYF | TGTGCCAGCAGCCAATCCACAGATACGCAGTATTTT
TRBJ2-3 | TRBV18 | - | - | CASSERADTQYF | TGTGCCAGCTCCGAACGGGCAGATACGCAGTATTTT
TRBJ1-1 | TRBV25-1 | - | once | CASSKGLGSTEAFF | TGTGCCAGCAGTAAAGGTCTGGGTAGCACTGAAGCTTTCTTT
TRBJ1-2 | TRBV11-2 | - | - | CASSPQRSSYGYTF | TGTGCCAGCAGCCCGCAGCGTTCCAGCTATGGCTACACCTTC
TRBJ2-7 | TRBV10-2 | - | - | CATQGLDYEQYF | TGCGCCACCCAGGGGTTAGACTACGAGCAGTACTTC
TRBJ2-7 | TRBV5-6 | - | - | CASSLASTYEQYF | TGTGCCAGCAGCTTGGCCAGTACCTACGAGCAGTACTTC
TRBJ1-1 | TRBV18 | TRBD1 | - | CASSPITGGNTEAFF | TGTGCCAGCTCCCCGATAACAGGGGGGAACACTGAAGCTTTCTTT
TRBJ1-5 | TRBV11-2 | - | - | CASSTDGSNQPQHF | TGTGCCAGCAGCACCGACGGTAGCAATCAGCCCCAGCATTTT
TRBJ1-2 | TRBV18 | - | - | CASSPGGGEDYTF | TGTGCCAGCTCACCAGGCGGGGGAGAGGACTACACCTTC
TRBJ2-2 | TRBV18 | - | - | CASSAVDTGELFF | TGTGCCAGCTCAGCAGTCGACACCGGGGAGCTGTTTTTT
TRBJ2-7 | TRBV7-9 | - | - | CASSLVPGSPNEQYF | TGTGCCAGCAGCTTAGTCCCCGGGTCCCCGAACGAGCAGTACTTC
TRBJ1-2 | TRBV19 | - | - | CASSKILTRQDQEYGYTF | TGTGCCAGTAGCAAAATACTGACCCGACAGGACCAGGAATATGGCTACACCTTC
TRBJ1-2 | TRBV7-6 | TRBD1 | - | CASSPGQVGGYTF | TGTGCCAGCAGTCCAGGACAGGTGGGAGGCTACACCTTC
TRBJ2-4 | TRBV7-8 | TRBD1 | - | CASSLGGTGMSKNIQYF | TGTGCCAGCAGCTTAGGTGGGACAGGGATGAGCAAAAACATTCAGTACTTC
TRBJ1-6 | TRBV7-9 | - | - | CASRARGNSPLHF | TGTGCCAGCCGGGCACGGGGTAATTCACCCCTCCACTTT
TRBJ1-4 | TRBV5-4 | TRBD1 | - | CASSSGTATNEKLFF | TGTGCCAGCAGCAGCGGGACAGCAACTAATGAAAAACTGTTTTTT
TRBJ2-3 | TRBV7-6 | - | - | CASSPSTDTQYF | TGTGCCAGCAGCCCCAGCACAGATACGCAGTATTTT
TRBJ1-1 | TRBV2 | TRBD1 | - | CASSIQGGGSTEAFF | TGTGCCAGCAGTATTCAGGGGGGAGGGAGTACTGAAGCTTTCTTT
TRBJ2-7 | TRBV6-1 | - | once | CASSEAPGSSYEQYF | TGTGCCAGCAGTGAAGCCCCCGGGAGCTCCTACGAGCAGTACTTC
TRBJ1-1 | TRBV9 | - | - | CASSVGGLNQGTEAFF | TGTGCCAGCAGCGTAGGGGGACTTAACCAAGGGACTGAAGCTTTCTTT
TRBJ2-7 | TRBV28 | TRBD1 | - | CAINRGPYEQYF | TGTGCCATCAACAGGGGGCCCTACGAGCAGTACTTC
TRBJ2-7 | TRBV6-4 | TRBD2 | - | CASKEGSSGTYEQYF | TGTGCCAGCAAGGAAGGGTCTAGCGGAACTTACGAGCAGTACTTC
TRBJ2-7 | TRBV6-6 | TRBD1 | - | CASSSPQGIRSYEQYF | TGTGCCAGCAGTTCACCACAGGGGATTCGGTCCTACGAGCAGTACTTC
TRBJ1-2 | TRBV7-2 | - | - | CASSLGAYGYTF | TGTGCCAGCAGCTTAGGAGCCTATGGCTACACCTTC
TRBJ2-1 | TRBV7-2 | - | - | CASSYRDSSYNEQFF | TGTGCCAGCAGCTACCGGGACTCCTCCTACAATGAGCAGTTCTTC
TRBJ2-7 | TRBV4-3 | TRBD2 | - | CASSQDWASGHTYEQYF | TGCGCCAGCAGCCAAGATTGGGCTAGCGGACATACCTACGAGCAGTACTTC
TRBJ2-5 | TRBV6-5 | - | - | CASSPTRKETQYF | TGTGCCAGCAGCCCCACTAGGAAAGAGACCCAGTACTTC
TRBJ2-3 | TRBV19 | TRBD2 | - | CASSFRTSGSTDTQYF | TGTGCCAGTAGTTTCAGGACTAGCGGGAGCACAGATACGCAGTATTTT
TRBJ2-7 | TRBV2 | - | - | CASSGGGTYEQYF | TGTGCCAGCAGCGGTGGGGGTACCTACGAGCAGTACTTC
TRBJ1-4 | TRBV28 | - | - | CASSFSRDTNEKLFF | TGTGCCAGCAGTTTCTCCCGGGACACTAATGAAAAACTGTTTTTT
TRBJ1-1 | TRBV5-1 | - | - | CASSSQGYTEAFF | TGCGCCAGCAGCTCTCAGGGATACACTGAAGCTTTCTTT
TRBJ2-1 | TRBV10-3 | - | - | CAISWGNEQFF | TGTGCCATTAGTTGGGGGAATGAGCAGTTCTTC
TRBJ2-1 | TRBV6-1 | TRBD2 | - | CASSENSGGAFRQFF | TGTGCCAGCAGTGAAAATAGCGGGGGGGCATTTAGGCAGTTCTTC
TRBJ1-1 | TRBV30 | - | - | CAWTREGEDTEAFF | TGTGCCTGGACCCGAGAGGGGGAGGACACTGAAGCTTTCTTT
TRBJ1-2 | TRBV18 | TRBD1 | - | CASSSRDRGAQYGYTF | TGTGCCAGCTCTTCCCGGGACAGGGGGGCCCAGTATGGCTACACCTTC
TRBJ2-3 | TRBV9 | - | - | CASSVEGTSTDTQYF | TGTGCCAGCAGCGTAGAAGGGACTAGCACAGATACGCAGTATTTT
TRBJ2-5 | TRBV5-1 | - | - | CASNWGSGETQYF | TGCGCCAGCAACTGGGGATCGGGGGAGACCCAGTACTTC
TRBJ2-1 | TRBV7-9 | TRBD2 | - | CASSLSGGSSYNEQFF | TGTGCCAGCAGCTTATCGGGGGGGAGTTCCTACAATGAGCAGTTCTTC
TRBJ2-7 | TRBV6-1 | - | once | CASSEPIRQRSGEQYF | TGTGCCAGCAGTGAACCTATAAGGCAGCGAAGTGGCGAGCAGTACTTC
TRBJ1-2 | TRBV9 | - | - | CASSVADGGYGYTF | TGTGCCAGCAGCGTAGCTGATGGAGGCTATGGCTACACCTTC